This T cell receptor beta chain was captured by sequencing in a study of CD8 T cells in ankylosing spondylitis. This clonotype was seen only a few times. The target antigen is unknown. General study points: Apparently characteristic of ankylosing spondylitis blood was a TCR beta motif (about 8 highly homologous variants). Reactive arthritis synovial fluid and blood were previously reported to contain some motif variants.

Quantitative 5'-RACE with molecular barcodes produced the TCR beta libraries. TCRdb reprocessed the 5' RACE reads via MiXCR and lists one record per CDR3 protein. The sample holds hundreds of thousands of distinct CDR3 sequences; about a sixth are singletons and the top ten take about 42%. The CDR3 is 13 residues long. Trimming took off 1 base at V and 8 bases at J, with 9 bases between the two ends. Germline values: CDR1 SGHRS, CDR2 YFSETQ. This chain uses TRBV5-1 with TRBJ2-2; no clear D. The specimen was blood, either unsorted or a sorted T cell fraction (not recorded which). This TCR was recovered from a male donor with ankylosing spondylitis. The chain's CDR3 is CASSLYPRGELFF. The DNA for the CDR3 is TGCGCCAGCAGCTTGTACCCGCGAGGGGAGCTGTTTTTT.